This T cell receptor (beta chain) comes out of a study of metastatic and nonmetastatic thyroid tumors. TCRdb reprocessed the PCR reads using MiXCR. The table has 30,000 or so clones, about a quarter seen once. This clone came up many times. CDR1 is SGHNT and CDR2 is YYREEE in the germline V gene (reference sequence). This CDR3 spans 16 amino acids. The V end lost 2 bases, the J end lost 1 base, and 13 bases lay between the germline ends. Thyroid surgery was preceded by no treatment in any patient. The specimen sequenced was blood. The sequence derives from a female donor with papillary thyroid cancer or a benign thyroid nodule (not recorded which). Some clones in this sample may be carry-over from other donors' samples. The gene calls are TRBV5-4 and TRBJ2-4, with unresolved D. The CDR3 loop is CASSLPVGAAKNIQYF. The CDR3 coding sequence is TGTGCCAGCAGCTTACCAGTCGGAGCGGCCAAAAACATTCAGTACTTC.